This T cell receptor (beta chain) was observed in a study of blood T cell repertoires in COVID-19. Across the study: Specimens from acute and convalescent COVID-19 originated in the United States, Italy and Spain. Sources were T cells, B-cell-depleted T cells, or PBMCs; the material itself was cDNA or gDNA.

Original processing methods: Amplification from reference gene primers served as the basis for estimated nucleated cell counts. Sequencing used immunoSEQ multiplex PCR; TCRdb keeps in-frame clones, though not all of them. The V and J calls and clone size are taken from that table; D and trimming were inferred from the DNA. The data hold 120,000 or so clones, with around 88% observed a single time. The CDR3 spans 14 residues. This sequence originates from a woman in her 50s with active or convalescent COVID-19. The sequenced sample consisted of peripheral blood. The J gene is TRBJ2-7, the V gene TRBV21-1; the table's D call, TRBD2, was not checked against the DNA. TRBV21-1 is a pseudogene locus. The CDR3 here is CASISGRTSYEQYF. CDR3 nucleotides: TGTGCCAGCATTAGCGGGAGGACCTCCTACGAGCAGTACTTC.